The T cell receptor (beta chain) under discussion was sequenced for a study of blood T cells in healthy people across ages. Between the trimmed V and J ends, which lost 6 bases and 10 bases, there was a span of 14 bases. Germline V gene sequence: CDR1 SGDLS, CDR2 YYNGEE. This CDR3 is built from 13 residues. General study findings and limits: Naive and antigen-experienced cells were not separated, limiting conclusive comparison.

This clonotype turned up a few times. As yet, its antigen is unknown. PCR was performed a second time for roughly 6 to 12 cycles using a sample-barcoded 5' primer and a J-beta primer mix. Every single cDNA molecule received a tag from a template-switch adaptor with 12 random nucleotides. TCRdb itself ran the 5' RACE reads through MiXCR, one entry per CDR3 protein. The profile shows 1.8 million or so distinct CDR3 sequences, about 39% of them singletons. The receptor comes from a human donor in good health. The sequencing sample was made of blood. J is TRBJ1-6 and V is TRBV9, with D possibly matching TRBD1 (6 bases). This CDR3 reads CASKAGDFSPLHF. In nucleotides, the CDR3 is TGTGCCAGCAAGGCAGGGGATTTCTCACCCCTCCACTTT. Full variable domain (outside the CDR3, taken from reference TRBV9 and TRBJ1-6): DSGVTQTPKHLITATGQRVTLRCSPRSGDLSVYWYQQSLDQGLQFLIQYYNGEERAKGNILERFSAQQFPDLHSELNLSSLELGDSALYFCASKAGDFSPLHFGNGTRLTVT.